The TCR beta chain under discussion was sequenced for a study of blood T cell repertoires in COVID-19. With V trimmed by 5 bases and J by 6 bases, 6 bases remained unmatched. The CDR3 extends over 14 amino acids. Germline loops: CDR1 LNHDA, CDR2 SQIVND (reference sequence). The table came from immunoSEQ multiplex PCR; TCRdb's copy has only in-frame clones and leaves some out. Of 330,000 or so clones in the sample, roughly nine tenths were seen once. In terms of age and location, participants ranged from roughly 18 to 90 years and lived in roughly 22 US areas. Two negative PCRs, clearance, or symptom resolution had been documented for recovered Cohort 3 donors.

The sequence came from a woman younger than 45 who had recovered from COVID-19. The sequenced sample consisted of PBMCs or T cells enriched from blood (not recorded which). The V gene is TRBV19, the J gene TRBJ1-1, with 10 bases identical to TRBD1. Written as DNA, the CDR3 is TGTGCCAGTAGTCAGACAGGGGGCGCTTCTGAAGCTTTCTTT. This codes for CASSQTGGASEAFF.